This T cell receptor (beta chain) emerged from a study of Ad26.COV2.S vaccination and SARS-CoV-2 variants. Study at large: Administration of Ad26.COV2.S was intramuscular, either once or twice 56 days apart.

With 5 bases removed from V and 0 bases from J, the gap between germline ends came to 11 bases. The CDR3 extends over 14 amino acids. The germline CDR1 and CDR2 sequences are SGHDN and FVKESK. Sequencing used immunoSEQ multiplex PCR; TCRdb keeps in-frame clones, though not all of them. The sample contains some 460,000 clones, 89% of which appear only once. Sample treatment: about 20 received Ad26.COV2.S at low or high dose, single or two shots; about five received placebo; per-sample allocation not given. Sampling was done on day 63 after the first vaccine or placebo injection. In regard to this clone: The antigen remains undetermined.

Regarding the study as a whole: With respect to non-spike TCR breadth, vaccine and placebo recipients were similar.

This sequence was found in a person aged 18-60 years who received the Ad26.COV2.S COVID-19 vaccine or a placebo. The chain carries TRBV14 and TRBJ2-7; maybe TRBD1 (5 bases). The sample consisted of peripheral blood, taken in a trial of Ad26.COV2.S vaccine versus placebo. The CDR3 sequence: CASSKAGLSYEQYF. The CDR3, as DNA: TGTGCCAGCAGCAAAGCAGGGCTCTCCTACGAGCAGTACTTC. The full variable domain, rest sourced from reference TRBV14 and TRBJ2-7, is EAGVTQFPSHSVIEKGQTVTLRCDPISGHDNLYWYRRVMGKEIKFLLHFVKESKQDESGMPNNRFLAERTGGTYSTLKVQPAELEDSGVYFCASSKAGLSYEQYFGPGTRLTVT.